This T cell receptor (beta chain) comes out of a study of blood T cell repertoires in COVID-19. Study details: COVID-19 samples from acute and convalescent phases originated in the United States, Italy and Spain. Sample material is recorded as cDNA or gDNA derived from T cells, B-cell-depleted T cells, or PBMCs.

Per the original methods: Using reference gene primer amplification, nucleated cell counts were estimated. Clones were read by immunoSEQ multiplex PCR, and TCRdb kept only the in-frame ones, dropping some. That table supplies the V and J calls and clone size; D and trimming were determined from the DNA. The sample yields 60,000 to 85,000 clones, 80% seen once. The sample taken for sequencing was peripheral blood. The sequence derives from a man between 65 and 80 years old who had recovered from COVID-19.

DNA for the CDR3: TGTGCCAGTAGTCTTAACGGGGGGGCCCACGGGCAGCCCCAGCATTTT. Encoded protein: CASSLNGGAHGQPQHF. This rearrangement joins TRBV19 to TRBJ1-5; tentatively, D is TRBD1 (6 bases). Deletions cut 5 bases from V and 7 bases from J, with 21 bases between. The CDR3 consists of 16 residues. From germline, CDR1 is LNHDA and CDR2 SQIVND (reference sequence).